These T cell receptor beta chains were read from a single sample in a study of cytotoxic CD8 clonotypes in ibrutinib-treated CLL. Profiled with immunoSEQ multiplex PCR; TCRdb holds only in-frame clones, not every one. The profile shows 45,000 to 65,000 clones, roughly 80% of them singletons. The source was PBMCs, collected after 24 months of ibrutinib treatment. These receptors came from a human donor with chronic lymphocytic leukemia. Each CDR3 is given with its conserved first and last residue. Fields, in order: V gene, D gene, clone size, CDR3 length, J gene, CDR3 DNA, CDR3 protein. The D gene is left open where the match is weak. A row's size may be missing; if present it is once, few, many or a size class.

v_call: TRBV9
d_call: TRBD2
clone_size: few
cdr3_length: 19
j_call: TRBJ2-2
cdr3_nt: TGTGCCAGCAGCGTAGTATCTCGACTAGCGGGAGGGCCGGTCGGGGAGCTGTTTTTT
cdr3_aa: CASSVVSRLAGGPVGELFF

v_call: TRBV27
d_call: .
clone_size: .
cdr3_length: 11
j_call: TRBJ1-2
cdr3_nt: TGTGCCAGCAGGGGACGTGGGGGCTACACCTTC
cdr3_aa: CASRGRGGYTF

v_call: TRBV4-1
d_call: .
clone_size: once
cdr3_length: 14
j_call: TRBJ1-5
cdr3_nt: TGCGCCAGCAGCCAAGATGGATGGAATCAGCCCCAGCATTTT
cdr3_aa: CASSQDGWNQPQHF

v_call: TRBV9
d_call: TRBD2
clone_size: .
cdr3_length: 15
j_call: TRBJ2-3
cdr3_nt: TGTGCCAGCAACACCTTAGCGGGATCCACAGATACGCAGTATTTT
cdr3_aa: CASNTLAGSTDTQYF

v_call: TRBV10-1
d_call: TRBD2
clone_size: .
cdr3_length: 13
j_call: TRBJ2-7
cdr3_nt: TGCGCCAGCAGTGGGCTAGCGGGAACCGAGCAGTACTTC
cdr3_aa: CASSGLAGTEQYF

v_call: TRBV13
d_call: .
clone_size: .
cdr3_length: 13
j_call: TRBJ1-5
cdr3_nt: TGTGCCAGCAGCTTACAGGGAAATCAGCCCCAGCATTTT
cdr3_aa: CASSLQGNQPQHF

v_call: TRBV2
d_call: .
clone_size: .
cdr3_length: 15
j_call: TRBJ2-5
cdr3_nt: TGTGCCAGCAGGATGGGACTGGCGCTTCAAGAGACCCAGTACTTC
cdr3_aa: CASRMGLALQETQYF

v_call: TRBV28
d_call: .
clone_size: .
cdr3_length: 13
j_call: TRBJ2-7
cdr3_nt: TGTGCCAGCAGTTTAAGGACACCGTACGAGCAGTACTTC
cdr3_aa: CASSLRTPYEQYF

v_call: TRBV14
d_call: .
clone_size: .
cdr3_length: 17
j_call: TRBJ2-5
cdr3_nt: TGTGCCAGCAGCCAAGATAGCGGCGGTCTAAGACGGGAGACCCAGTACTTC
cdr3_aa: CASSQDSGGLRRETQYF

v_call: TRBV10-3
d_call: .
clone_size: .
cdr3_length: 16
j_call: TRBJ2-1
cdr3_nt: TGTGCCATCAGTGAGTCAGGGACTGGATACTACAATGAGCAGTTCTTC
cdr3_aa: CAISESGTGYYNEQFF

v_call: TRBV14
d_call: .
clone_size: large
cdr3_length: 13
j_call: TRBJ2-7
cdr3_nt: TGTGCCAGCAGCCAACAGGGGACGGGGGAGCAGTACTTC
cdr3_aa: CASSQQGTGEQYF

v_call: TRBV18
d_call: .
clone_size: .
cdr3_length: 14
j_call: TRBJ2-5
cdr3_nt: TGTGCCAGCTCACCATGGGACGGTCAAGAGACCCAGTACTTC
cdr3_aa: CASSPWDGQETQYF

v_call: TRBV6-4
d_call: .
clone_size: .
cdr3_length: 13
j_call: TRBJ2-2
cdr3_nt: TGTGCCAGCAGTGACAGAGAGGCCGGGGAGCTGTTTTTT
cdr3_aa: CASSDREAGELFF

v_call: TRBV19
d_call: .
clone_size: few
cdr3_length: 13
j_call: TRBJ1-5
cdr3_nt: TGTGCCAGTAATAGATATAGCAATCAGCCCCAGCATTTT
cdr3_aa: CASNRYSNQPQHF

v_call: TRBV12-5
d_call: TRBD2
clone_size: .
cdr3_length: 16
j_call: TRBJ2-1
cdr3_nt: TGTGCTAGTGGCCTTTCGGGGAGCGGGAGGTCTAATGAGCAGTTCTTC
cdr3_aa: CASGLSGSGRSNEQFF

v_call: TRBV28
d_call: .
clone_size: .
cdr3_length: 12
j_call: TRBJ1-2
cdr3_nt: TGTGCCAGTGGGACGGATGATTATGGCTACACCTTC
cdr3_aa: CASGTDDYGYTF

v_call: TRBV6-6
d_call: TRBD1
clone_size: .
cdr3_length: 16
j_call: TRBJ2-7
cdr3_nt: TGTGCCAGCCGGGCCTCTCGGGACAGGAGGTTGGGGGAGCAGTACTTC
cdr3_aa: CASRASRDRRLGEQYF

v_call: TRBV19
d_call: TRBD2
clone_size: .
cdr3_length: 14
j_call: TRBJ2-1
cdr3_nt: TGTGCCAGTAGTATAGGCCTAGCGGGAGTTGAGCAGTTCTTC
cdr3_aa: CASSIGLAGVEQFF

v_call: TRBV4-2
d_call: TRBD1
clone_size: .
cdr3_length: 13
j_call: TRBJ2-7
cdr3_nt: TGTGCCAGCAGACCGGGACAGTCCTACGAGCAGTACTTC
cdr3_aa: CASRPGQSYEQYF

v_call: TRBV7-6
d_call: .
clone_size: .
cdr3_length: 13
j_call: TRBJ1-2
cdr3_nt: TGTGCCAGCAGCTTAAGGGGAGGCAATGGCTACACCTTC
cdr3_aa: CASSLRGGNGYTF

v_call: TRBV4-3
d_call: .
clone_size: .
cdr3_length: 14
j_call: TRBJ2-3
cdr3_nt: TGCGCCAGCAGCCAGGACAGACTCACAGATACGCAGTATTTT
cdr3_aa: CASSQDRLTDTQYF

v_call: TRBV7-2
d_call: .
clone_size: .
cdr3_length: 11
j_call: TRBJ2-7
cdr3_nt: TGTGCCAGCAGTTTCAGCGACGAGCAGTACTTC
cdr3_aa: CASSFSDEQYF

v_call: TRBV7-9
d_call: .
clone_size: once
cdr3_length: 13
j_call: TRBJ2-5
cdr3_nt: TGTGCCAGCCGCAACGAGGATCAAGAGACCCAGTACTTC
cdr3_aa: CASRNEDQETQYF